The present T cell receptor beta chain was sequenced within a study of graft-versus-host responses after intestinal transplantation. Whole-study context: Following induction with anti-thymocyte globulin, all recipients were given tacrolimus and steroids for about three years.

Germline CDR1 reads MNHEY; CDR2 reads SMNVEV (reference sequence). The CDR3 length is 16 residues. V lost 0 bases to trimming and J lost 4 bases, with 16 bases between them. On this clone: The antigen remains unidentified.

Here immunoSEQ multiplex PCR was the method, and the copy in TCRdb shows in-frame clones only, minus some. This table has just under 65,000 clones, 90% appearing once. The clonotype originates from a human donor who was the organ donor for an intestinal transplant. Sequencing was performed on unstimulated CD8+ T cells sorted from spleen or lymph node cells, taken before transplant. The chain links TRBV27 to TRBJ2-7; maybe TRBD1 (6 bases). This CDR3 is CASSLSWGPVVYEQYF. The CDR3 DNA sequence: TGTGCCAGCAGTTTATCGTGGGGGCCCGTTGTGTACGAGCAGTACTTC.